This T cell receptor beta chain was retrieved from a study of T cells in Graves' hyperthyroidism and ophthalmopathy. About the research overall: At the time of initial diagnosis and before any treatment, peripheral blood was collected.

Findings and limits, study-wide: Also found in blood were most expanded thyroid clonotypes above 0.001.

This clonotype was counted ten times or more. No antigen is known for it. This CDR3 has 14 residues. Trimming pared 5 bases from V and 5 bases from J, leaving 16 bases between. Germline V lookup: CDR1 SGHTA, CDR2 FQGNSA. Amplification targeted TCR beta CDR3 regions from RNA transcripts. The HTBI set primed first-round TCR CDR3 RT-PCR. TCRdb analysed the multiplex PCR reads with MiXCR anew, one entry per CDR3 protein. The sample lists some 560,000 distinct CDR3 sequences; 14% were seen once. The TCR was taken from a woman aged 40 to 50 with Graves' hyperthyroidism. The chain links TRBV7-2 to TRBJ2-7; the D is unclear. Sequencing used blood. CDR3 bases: TGTGCCAGCAGCCCTCCCGGTAGCTTGGACGAGCAGTACTTC. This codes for CASSPPGSLDEQYF.